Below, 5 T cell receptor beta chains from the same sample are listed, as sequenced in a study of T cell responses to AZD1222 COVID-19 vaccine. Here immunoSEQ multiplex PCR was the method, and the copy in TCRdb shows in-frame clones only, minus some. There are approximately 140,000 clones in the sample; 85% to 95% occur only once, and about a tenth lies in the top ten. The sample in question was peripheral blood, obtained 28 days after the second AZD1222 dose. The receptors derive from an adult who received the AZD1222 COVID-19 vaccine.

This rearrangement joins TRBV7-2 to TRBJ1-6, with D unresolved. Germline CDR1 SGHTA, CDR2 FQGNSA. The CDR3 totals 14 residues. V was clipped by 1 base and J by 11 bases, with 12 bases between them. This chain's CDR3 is CASSLDVRGAPLHF. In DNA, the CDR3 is TGTGCCAGCAGCTTAGATGTCCGGGGAGCACCCCTCCACTTT.

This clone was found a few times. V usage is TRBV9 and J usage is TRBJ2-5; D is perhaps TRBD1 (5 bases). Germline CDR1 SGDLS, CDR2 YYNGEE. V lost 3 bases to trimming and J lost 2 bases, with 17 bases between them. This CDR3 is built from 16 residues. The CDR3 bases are TGTGCCAGCAGCGCCGCAGGGTATGGTCTTCAAGAGACCCAGTACTTC. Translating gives CASSAAGYGLQETQYF.

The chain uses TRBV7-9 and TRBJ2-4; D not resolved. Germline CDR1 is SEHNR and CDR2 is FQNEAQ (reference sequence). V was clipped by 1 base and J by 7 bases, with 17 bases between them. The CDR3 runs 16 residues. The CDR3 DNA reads TGTGCCAGCAGCTTAGATGTAGTGAGTCCAGAGAACATTCAGTACTTC. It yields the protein CASSLDVVSPENIQYF.

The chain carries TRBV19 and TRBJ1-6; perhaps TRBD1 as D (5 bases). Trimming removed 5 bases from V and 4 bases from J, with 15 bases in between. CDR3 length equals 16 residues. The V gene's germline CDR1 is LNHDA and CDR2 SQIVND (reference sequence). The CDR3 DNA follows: TGTGCCAGTAGTTTCCCTCAGGGACCATATAATTCACCCCTCCACTTT. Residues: CASSFPQGPYNSPLHF.

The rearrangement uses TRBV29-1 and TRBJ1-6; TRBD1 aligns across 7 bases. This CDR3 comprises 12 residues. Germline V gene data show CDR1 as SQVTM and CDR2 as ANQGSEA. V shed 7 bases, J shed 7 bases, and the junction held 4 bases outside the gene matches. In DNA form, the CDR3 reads TGCAGCGCTCGACAGGGAAATTCACCCCTCCACTTT. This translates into CSARQGNSPLHF.